One and the same sample provided the 24 T cell receptor beta chains below, sequenced in a study of vaccination effects on CD4 cells after COVID-19. Profiling relied on immunoSEQ multiplex PCR, and the TCRdb table lists in-frame clones only, not all of them. The sample yields 25,000 to 35,000 clones, approximately 63% seen once. Scientists isolated CD4+ T cells after a roughly 9-day culture period ended. These receptors' antigens are unknown. The specimen was CD4+ T cells from PBMCs cultured without peptide, collected before COVID-19 vaccination. Every receptor here comes from a human donor who received a COVID-19 vaccine.

The chain links TRBV5-6 to TRBJ1-2; maybe TRBD1 (5 bases). The V gene lost 0 bases and the J gene lost 8 bases, with 11 bases spanning the gap. The CDR3 covers 13 residues. CDR1 and CDR2 (germline): SGHDT, YYEEEE. The CDR3 DNA is TGTGCCAGCAGCTTGGCGGGGGAGAGCGGCTACACCTTC. Protein product: CASSLAGESGYTF.

The V gene is TRBV5-1, the J gene TRBJ2-6; perhaps TRBD1 as D (6 bases). This CDR3 comprises 20 residues. Trimming shortened V by 4 bases and J by 1 base, and 24 bases separated the two germline ends. Per germline, CDR1 SGHRS and CDR2 YFSETQ. The CDR3 DNA reads TGCGCCAGCAGCCGAATAACTACAGGGTACCCCTCATCTGGGGCCAACGTCCTGACTTTC. Protein sequence: CASSRITTGYPSSGANVLTF.

The chain employs TRBV12-3 or TRBV12-4 and TRBJ2-2; TRBD1 matches 8 bases. The V gene end was trimmed by 2 bases and the J gene end by 9 bases; junction bases not matched to a gene: 2. The CDR3 sequence is 13 residues long. DNA for the CDR3: TGTGCCAGCAGTTTACAGGGGGCTTGGGAGCTGTTTTTT. It translates to CASSLQGAWELFF.

The chain couples TRBV7-2 to TRBJ2-3, with TRBD1 as a possible D gene (6 bases). Germline lookup yields CDR1 SGHTA and CDR2 FQGNSA. The ends were cut back, 6 bases at V and 0 bases at J, with 13 bases in the middle. This CDR3 region has 15 residues. The CDR3 reads CASRLGGVSTDTQYF. The CDR3 DNA follows: TGTGCCAGCAGACTAGGGGGAGTTAGCACAGATACGCAGTATTTT.

The chain recombines TRBV18 with TRBJ2-2; the D is unclear. V lost 1 base and J lost 4, with 7 bases in between. Germline-derived CDR1 and CDR2 are KGHSH and LQKENI. CDR3 length: 14 residues. CDR3 amino acids: CASSPQSGTGELFF. CDR3 nucleotides: TGTGCCAGCTCACCACAGTCGGGCACCGGGGAGCTGTTTTTT.

In this sample, this clone turned up a few times. The chain is built from TRBV2 and TRBJ2-3; D possibly uses TRBD1 or TRBD2 (5 bases each). The CDR3 is 13 amino acids. Per germline, CDR1 SNHLY and CDR2 FYNNEI. V was shortened by 3 bases and J by 4 bases, with 8 bases between the two germline ends. CDR3 sequence reads: CASSDRGPDTQYF. The CDR3 bases are TGTGCCAGCAGTGATAGGGGACCAGATACGCAGTATTTT.

V usage is TRBV3-1 (or the pseudogene TRBV3-2) and J usage is TRBJ1-6; maybe TRBD1 (5 bases). This CDR3 is 16 amino acids long. V dropped 3 bases and J dropped 5 bases, with 14 bases sitting between them. Germline V gives CDR1 LGHDT, CDR2 YNNKEL (reference sequence). For the CDR3, the DNA is TGTGCCAGCAGCCAGCTACCCCCGGGGGATAATTCACCCCTCCACTTT. Translating gives CASSQLPPGDNSPLHF.

The chain recombines TRBV6-2 or TRBV6-3 with TRBJ1-5; 7 nucleotides line up with TRBD1. V was pared by 6 bases and J by 1 base, with 6 bases of the junction left unmatched. The germline gives CDR1 MNHEY, CDR2 SVGEGT. This CDR3 is built from 15 residues. CDR3 nucleotides: TGTGCCAGCAGCCAACGACAGGGAAGCAATCAGCCCCAGCATTTT. Protein: CASSQRQGSNQPQHF.

The chain couples TRBV4-1 to TRBJ2-5, with D tentatively TRBD2 (7 bases). This CDR3 region has 14 residues. The germline V and J ends were trimmed by 0 bases and 7 bases, with 12 bases remaining between them. Germline V gene sequence: CDR1 MGHRA, CDR2 YSYEKL. CDR3 in amino acids: CASSQERGGRTQYF. Written as DNA, the CDR3 is TGCGCCAGCAGCCAAGAGAGGGGGGGGAGGACCCAGTACTTC.

The chain is built from TRBV5-1 and TRBJ2-1, with TRBD1 as a possible D gene (5 bases). In germline, CDR1 is SGHRS, CDR2 YFSETQ. The CDR3 covers 17 residues. Trimming shortened V by 2 bases and J by 0 bases, and 15 bases separated the two germline ends. CDR3 nucleotide sequence: TGCGCCAGCAGCTTAACCACAGGACCGAGCTCCTACAATGAGCAGTTCTTC. It encodes CASSLTTGPSSYNEQFF.

The chain couples TRBV6-6 to TRBJ1-2; D gene uncertain. This CDR3 region has 12 residues. CDR1 is MNHNY and CDR2 is SVGAGI in the germline V gene (reference sequence). Trimming took off 7 bases at V and 4 bases at J, with 10 bases between the two ends. The CDR3 sequence is CASTTTIYGYTF. CDR3 bases: TGTGCCAGCACCACAACCATCTATGGCTACACCTTC.

V and J are TRBV3-1 (or the pseudogene TRBV3-2) and TRBJ1-2, with no clear D. CDR1 and CDR2 (germline): LGHDT, YNNKEL (reference sequence). CDR3 length: 16 amino acids. Trimming removed 3 bases from V and 0 bases from J, with 14 bases in between. CDR3 loop: CASSHYSAGSNYGYTF. The CDR3, as DNA: TGTGCCAGCAGCCACTATTCCGCAGGCTCTAACTATGGCTACACCTTC.

The V call is TRBV6-4, the J call TRBJ1-5, with D perhaps matching TRBD1 (6 bases). This CDR3 is 13 amino acids long. Trimming stripped 5 bases from V and 7 bases from J, with 12 bases between. CDR1 and CDR2 (germline): MRHNA, SNTAGT. As DNA, the CDR3 is TGTGCCAGCAGTCCAGGGGAACGCCAGCCCCAGCATTTT. Amino acids: CASSPGERQPQHF.

The V gene is TRBV7-2, the J gene TRBJ2-5; TRBD1 matches 7 bases. Germline-derived CDR1 and CDR2 are SGHTA and FQGNSA. The ends lost 4 bases at V and 0 bases at J; junction bases unmatched: 5. This CDR3 spans 15 amino acids. CDR3 nucleotides: TGTGCCAGCAGCTCAGGACAGGCTCACCAAGAGACCCAGTACTTC. Amino acid sequence: CASSSGQAHQETQYF.

This clone was recorded a few times. The J gene is TRBJ1-1, the V gene TRBV7-9; maybe TRBD1 (6 bases). V lost 6 bases to trimming and J lost 1 base, with 9 bases between them. This CDR3 spans 13 amino acids. Germline CDR1 is SEHNR and CDR2 is FQNEAQ (reference sequence). The CDR3 spells CASSGQRNTEAFF. The CDR3 coding sequence is TGTGCCAGCAGTGGACAGCGGAACACTGAAGCTTTCTTT. The full variable domain, in which reference TRBV7-9 and TRBJ1-1 provide the parts outside the CDR3, is DTGVSQNPRHKITKRGQNVTFRCDPISEHNRLYWYRQTLGQGPEFLTYFQNEAQLEKSRLLSDRFSAERPKGSFSTLEIQRTEQGDSAMYLCASSGQRNTEAFFGQGTRLTVV.

This clone appeared a single time. This sequence joins TRBV6-6 and TRBJ2-4; TRBD2 matches 16 bases. The CDR3 totals 24 residues. With V trimmed by 5 bases and J by 1 base, 23 bases remained unmatched. Germline V CDR1 and CDR2: MNHNY, SVGAGI (reference sequence). DNA for the CDR3: TGTGCCAGCAGTCCCCAAAGAGGAGGGCTTGGGACTAGCGGGAGGGCCATGGCCAAAAACATTCAGTACTTC. This encodes CASSPQRGGLGTSGRAMAKNIQYF.

The rearrangement links TRBV28 to TRBJ1-3; 9 nucleotides agree with TRBD1. V trimming: 4 bases; J trimming: 4 bases; junction bases outside the gene matches: 5. This CDR3 has 15 residues. CDR1 is MDHEN, CDR2 SYDVKM, per germline. In DNA form, the CDR3 reads TGTGCCAGCAGTTCGACAGGGGGGACGGGAAACACCATATATTTT. It yields the protein CASSSTGGTGNTIYF.

The V gene is TRBV3-1 (or the pseudogene TRBV3-2), the J gene TRBJ1-2; D is ambiguous. Trimming took 0 bases from V and 5 from J, leaving 10 bases between them. Germline CDR1 and CDR2: LGHDT and YNNKEL (reference sequence). The length of the CDR3 is 14 residues. Here the CDR3 reads CASSQDSRSYGYTF. The CDR3 DNA is TGTGCCAGCAGCCAAGATAGCAGGAGTTATGGCTACACCTTC.

J is TRBJ1-2 and V is TRBV19; 9 bases align to TRBD1. CDR1 LNHDA and CDR2 SQIVND come from the germline V gene (reference sequence). With 9 bases clipped from V and 6 bases from J, the junction kept 2 bases outside the gene matches. CDR3 length equals 11 residues. The CDR3 DNA sequence: TGTGCCAGCGGGACAGGGAATGGCTACACCTTC. Translation gives CASGTGNGYTF.

This chain joins TRBV5-4 and TRBJ1-1; D perhaps matches TRBD1 (5 bases). Looked up from germline, CDR1 is SGHNT and CDR2 is YYREEE (reference sequence). This CDR3 has 13 amino acids. Deletions cut 2 bases from V and 4 bases from J, with 9 bases between. CDR3 sequence reads: CASSLTGGTEAFF. The CDR3 DNA follows: TGTGCCAGCAGCTTAACAGGTGGCACTGAAGCTTTCTTT.

This chain uses TRBV27 with TRBJ1-2, with D possibly matching TRBD1 (6 bases). V lost 6 bases and J 3 bases, leaving 20 bases between the germline ends. The CDR3 runs to 16 residues. Per germline, CDR1 MNHEY and CDR2 SMNVEV (reference sequence). The CDR3, as DNA: TGTGCCAGCAGGCCCACAGGGATTTCAAGGGACTATGGCTACACCTTC. It translates to CASRPTGISRDYGYTF.

This clone appeared a few times. The V gene is TRBV2, the J gene TRBJ2-5; 7 bases agree with TRBD1. The CDR3 length is 17 residues. CDR1 is SNHLY, CDR2 FYNNEI, per germline. The V and J ends lost 6 bases and 5 bases, in that order; junction bases with no gene match: 18. In nucleotides, the CDR3 is TGTGCCAGCAGCTTAGACAGGGTATTACGGGGTGGGGAGACCCAGTACTTC. The encoded protein is CASSLDRVLRGGETQYF.

This clone was recorded once. This chain uses TRBV3-1 (or the pseudogene TRBV3-2) with TRBJ1-5; no definite D call. CDR3 length: 16 amino acids. V was pared by 0 bases and J by 2 bases, with 11 bases between. Germline CDR1 LGHDT, CDR2 YNNKEL (reference sequence). CDR3 in amino acids: CASSQEGGKGNQPQHF. The CDR3 nucleotides are TGTGCCAGCAGCCAAGAAGGAGGCAAGGGCAATCAGCCCCAGCATTTT.

The V gene is TRBV18, the J gene TRBJ2-7, with no clear D. Germline CDR1 reads KGHSH; CDR2 reads LQKENI. V lost 4 bases and J lost 0, with 10 bases in between. The CDR3 covers 14 residues. The CDR3 is CASSREGPSYEQYF. The CDR3 DNA reads TGTGCCAGCTCACGTGAAGGGCCCTCCTACGAGCAGTACTTC.